These 4 T cell receptor beta chains came from one sample sequenced in a study of response to subunit inactivated influenza vaccine. TCRdb processed the RT-PCR reads anew with MiXCR; each CDR3 protein has one entry. The table lists 590,000 or so distinct CDR3 sequences, 11% to 15% of them singletons. Specimen: PBMCs from blood, collected around two weeks before vaccination. These receptors were taken from a man in his fifties who received an inactivated influenza vaccine.

The chain carries TRBV28 and TRBJ2-3, with a weak D call TRBD2 (5 bases). The V gene lost 7 bases and the J gene lost 4 bases, with 12 bases spanning the gap. CDR1 is MDHEN and CDR2 is SYDVKM in the germline V gene. The CDR3 contains 13 residues. The CDR3 is CASNPRVADTQYF. CDR3 coding DNA: TGTGCCAGCAACCCGCGGGTCGCAGATACGCAGTATTTT.

This clonotype has just a few counts. The chain combines TRBV7-2 with TRBJ2-2, with D maybe TRBD2 (6 bases). CDR1 SGHTA and CDR2 FQGNSA come from the germline V gene. V shed 5 bases and J shed 5 bases, with 15 bases lying between them. CDR3 length: 15 amino acids. CDR3 DNA: TGTGCCAGCAGCCTGTCCGGACGGGGGACCGGGGAGCTGTTTTTT. Its translation: CASSLSGRGTGELFF.

The chain combines TRBV7-9 with TRBJ2-7; 9 positions match TRBD2. V shed 5 bases and J 5 bases; nucleotides not matched to a gene: 7. The germline V gene has CDR1 SEHNR and CDR2 FQNEAQ (reference sequence). CDR3 size: 14 residues. The CDR3 DNA follows: TGTGCCAGCAGCATCACCGGGACTAGCAACGAGCAGTACTTC. Its translation: CASSITGTSNEQYF.

This clonotype has just a few counts. J is TRBJ2-3 and V is TRBV12-3 or TRBV12-4; possible D gene TRBD2, 5 bases. This CDR3 is built from 14 residues. Between the trimmed V and J ends, which lost 5 bases and 7 bases, there was a span of 16 bases. In nucleotides, the CDR3 is TGTGCCAGCAGTCCCGGGGTTAACCAATATACGCAGTATTTT. Translated: CASSPGVNQYTQYF.